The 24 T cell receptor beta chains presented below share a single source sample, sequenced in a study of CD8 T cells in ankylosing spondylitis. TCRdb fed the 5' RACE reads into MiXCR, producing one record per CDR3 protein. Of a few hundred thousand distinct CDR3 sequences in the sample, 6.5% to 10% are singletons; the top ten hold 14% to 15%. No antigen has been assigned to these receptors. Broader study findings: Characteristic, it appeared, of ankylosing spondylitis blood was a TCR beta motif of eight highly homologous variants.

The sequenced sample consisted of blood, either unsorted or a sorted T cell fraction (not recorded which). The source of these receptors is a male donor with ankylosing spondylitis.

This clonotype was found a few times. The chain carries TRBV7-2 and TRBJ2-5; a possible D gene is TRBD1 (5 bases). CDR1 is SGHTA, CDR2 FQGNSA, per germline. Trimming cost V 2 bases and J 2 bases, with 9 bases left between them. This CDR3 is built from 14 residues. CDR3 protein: CASSLPRQQETQYF. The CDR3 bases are TGTGCCAGCAGCTTACCCCGACAGCAAGAGACCCAGTACTTC. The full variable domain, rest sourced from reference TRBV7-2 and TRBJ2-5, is GAGVSQSPSNKVTEKGKDVELRCDPISGHTALYWYRQSLGQGLEFLIYFQGNSAPDKSGLPSDRFSAERTGGSVSTLTIQRTQQEDSAVYLCASSLPRQQETQYFGPGTRLLVL.

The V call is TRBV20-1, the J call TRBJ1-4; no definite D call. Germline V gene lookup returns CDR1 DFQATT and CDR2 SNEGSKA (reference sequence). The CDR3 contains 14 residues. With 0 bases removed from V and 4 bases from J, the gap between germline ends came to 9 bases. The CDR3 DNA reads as TGCAGTGCTAGAGATGAGGCGGGTAATGAAAAACTGTTTTTT. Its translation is CSARDEAGNEKLFF.

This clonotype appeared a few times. The CDR3 sequence: CSVEADGGTDTQYF. CDR3 bases: TGCAGCGTTGAAGCGGACGGGGGCACAGATACGCAGTATTTT. The chain is built from TRBV29-1 and TRBJ2-3; possible D gene TRBD2, 5 bases. V was shortened by 1 base and J by 1 base, with 9 bases between the two germline ends. Germline values: CDR1 SQVTM, CDR2 ANQGSEA. The CDR3 runs to 14 residues.

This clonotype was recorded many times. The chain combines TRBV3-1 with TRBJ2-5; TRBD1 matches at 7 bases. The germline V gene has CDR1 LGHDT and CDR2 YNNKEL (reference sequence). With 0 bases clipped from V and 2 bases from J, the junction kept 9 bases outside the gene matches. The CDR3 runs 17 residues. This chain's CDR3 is CASSQDLPDRSQETQYF. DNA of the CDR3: TGTGCCAGCAGCCAAGATCTCCCGGACAGGTCACAAGAGACCCAGTACTTC.

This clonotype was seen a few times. The CDR3 DNA reads TGCGCCAGCAGCTTGGCGGGTAGCGCGACGCAGTATTTT. Protein product: CASSLAGSATQYF. This chain connects TRBV5-1 to TRBJ2-3, with D possibly TRBD2 on 5 matching bases. The CDR3 is made up of 13 amino acids. V lost 0 bases and J lost 9, with 11 bases in between. CDR1 SGHRS and CDR2 YFSETQ come from the germline V gene.

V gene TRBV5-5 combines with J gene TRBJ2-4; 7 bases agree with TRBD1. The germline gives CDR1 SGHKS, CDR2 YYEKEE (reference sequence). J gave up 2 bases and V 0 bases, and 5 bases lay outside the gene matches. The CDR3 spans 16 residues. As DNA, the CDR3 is TGTGCCAGCAGCTTGGACCAGGGGGTTTCCAAAAACATTCAGTACTTC. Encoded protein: CASSLDQGVSKNIQYF.

The CDR3 DNA sequence: TGTGCCAGCAGTTTTCTAGCGGGAGGTTCAGATACGCAGTATTTT. Translation: CASSFLAGGSDTQYF. The chain has TRBV27 and TRBJ2-3; 11 bases are a match to TRBD2. This CDR3 contains 15 residues. Trimming cost V 3 bases and J 4 bases; bases outside gene matches: 3. Germline CDR1 reads MNHEY; CDR2 reads SMNVEV (reference sequence).

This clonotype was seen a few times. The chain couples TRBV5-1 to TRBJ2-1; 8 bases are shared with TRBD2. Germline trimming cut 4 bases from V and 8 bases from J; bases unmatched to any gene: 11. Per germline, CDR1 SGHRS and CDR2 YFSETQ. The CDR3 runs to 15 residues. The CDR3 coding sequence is TGCGCCAGCAGCCCCCGGGAGGGCTTTTTCCATGAGCAGTTCTTC. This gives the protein CASSPREGFFHEQFF.

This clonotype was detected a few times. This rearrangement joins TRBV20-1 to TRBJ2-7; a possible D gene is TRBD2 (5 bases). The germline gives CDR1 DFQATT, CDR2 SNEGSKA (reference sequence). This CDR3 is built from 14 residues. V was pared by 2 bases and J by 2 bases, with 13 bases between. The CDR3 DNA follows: TGCAGTGCTAGAAGAGATGACTACACCTACGAGCAGTACTTC. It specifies CSARRDDYTYEQYF.

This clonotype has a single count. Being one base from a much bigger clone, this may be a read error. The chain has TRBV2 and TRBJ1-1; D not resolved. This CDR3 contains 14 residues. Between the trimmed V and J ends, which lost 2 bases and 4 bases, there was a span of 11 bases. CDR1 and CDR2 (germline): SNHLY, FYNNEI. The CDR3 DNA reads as TGTGCCAGCAGTGAAATACGTAGGATCACTGAAGCTTTCTTT. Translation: CASSEIRRITEAFF.

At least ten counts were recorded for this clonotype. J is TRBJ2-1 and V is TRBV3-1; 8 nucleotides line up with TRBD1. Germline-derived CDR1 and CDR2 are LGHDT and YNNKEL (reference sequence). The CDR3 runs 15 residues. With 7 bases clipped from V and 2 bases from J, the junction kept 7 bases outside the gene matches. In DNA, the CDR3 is TGTGCCAGCAATGTCGGACAGGGCCCCTACAATGAGCAGTTCTTC. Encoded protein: CASNVGQGPYNEQFF.

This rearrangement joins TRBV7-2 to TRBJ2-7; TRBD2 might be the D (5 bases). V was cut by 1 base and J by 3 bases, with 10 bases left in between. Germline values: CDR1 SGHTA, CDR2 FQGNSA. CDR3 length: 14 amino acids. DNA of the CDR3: TGTGCCAGCAGCTTAGGGACTCCGAACTACGAGCAGTACTTC. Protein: CASSLGTPNYEQYF.

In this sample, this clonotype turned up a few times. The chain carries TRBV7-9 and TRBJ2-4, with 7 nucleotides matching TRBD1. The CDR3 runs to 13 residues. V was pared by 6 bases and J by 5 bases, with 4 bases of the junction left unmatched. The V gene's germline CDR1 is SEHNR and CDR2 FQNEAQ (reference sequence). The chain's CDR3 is CASRRQGENIQYF. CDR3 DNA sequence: TGTGCCAGCAGACGACAGGGTGAAAACATTCAGTACTTC.

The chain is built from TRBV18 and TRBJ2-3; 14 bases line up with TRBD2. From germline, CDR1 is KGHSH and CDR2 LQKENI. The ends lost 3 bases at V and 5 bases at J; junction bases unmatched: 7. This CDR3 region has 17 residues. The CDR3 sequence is CASSPGTSGRYIDTQYF. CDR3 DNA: TGTGCCAGCTCACCGGGGACTAGCGGGAGATATATAGATACGCAGTATTTT.

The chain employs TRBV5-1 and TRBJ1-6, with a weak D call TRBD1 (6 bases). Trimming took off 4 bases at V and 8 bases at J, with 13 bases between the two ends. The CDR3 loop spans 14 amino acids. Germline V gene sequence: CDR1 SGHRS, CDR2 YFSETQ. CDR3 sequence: CASSIDRIDSPLHF. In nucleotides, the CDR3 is TGCGCCAGCAGCATTGACAGGATTGATTCACCCCTCCACTTT. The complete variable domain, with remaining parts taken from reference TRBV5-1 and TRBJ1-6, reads KAGVTQTPRYLIKTRGQQVTLSCSPISGHRSVSWYQQTPGQGLQFLFEYFSETQRNKGNFPGRFSGRQFSNSRSEMNVSTLELGDSALYLCASSIDRIDSPLHFGNGTRLTVT.

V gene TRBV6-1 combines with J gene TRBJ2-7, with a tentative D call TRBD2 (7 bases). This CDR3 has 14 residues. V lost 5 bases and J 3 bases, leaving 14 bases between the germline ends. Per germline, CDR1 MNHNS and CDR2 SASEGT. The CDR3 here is CASSTGGLGYEQYF. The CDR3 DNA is TGTGCCAGCAGTACCGGGGGGCTAGGCTACGAGCAGTACTTC.

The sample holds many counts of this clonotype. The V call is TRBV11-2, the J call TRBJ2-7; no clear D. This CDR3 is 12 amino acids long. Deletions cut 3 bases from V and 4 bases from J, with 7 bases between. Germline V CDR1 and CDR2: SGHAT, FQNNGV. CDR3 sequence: CASSLADYEQYF. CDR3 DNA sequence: TGTGCCAGCAGCTTGGCAGATTACGAGCAGTACTTC.

The chain's CDR3 is CASRYGTDRGPPYGYTF. DNA of the CDR3: TGTGCCAGCAGATACGGAACAGACAGGGGGCCCCCCTATGGCTACACCTTC. The chain links TRBV28 to TRBJ1-2, with TRBD1 matching over 10 bases. This CDR3 comprises 17 residues. Germline CDR1 and CDR2: MDHEN and SYDVKM. Trimming at V came to 6 bases and at J to 4 bases, leaving 14 bases not matched to a gene.

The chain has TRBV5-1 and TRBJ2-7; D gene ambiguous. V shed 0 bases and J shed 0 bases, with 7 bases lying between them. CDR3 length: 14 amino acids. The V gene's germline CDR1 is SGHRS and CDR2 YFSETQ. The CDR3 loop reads CASSLAIDSYEQYF. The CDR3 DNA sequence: TGCGCCAGCAGCTTGGCCATCGACTCCTACGAGCAGTACTTC.

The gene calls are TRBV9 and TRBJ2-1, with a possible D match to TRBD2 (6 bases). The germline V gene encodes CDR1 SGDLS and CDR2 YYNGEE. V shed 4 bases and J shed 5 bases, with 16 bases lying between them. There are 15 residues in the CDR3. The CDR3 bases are TGTGCCAGCAGCCCCGGGAGCAGACATGACAATGAGCAGTTCTTC. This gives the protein CASSPGSRHDNEQFF.

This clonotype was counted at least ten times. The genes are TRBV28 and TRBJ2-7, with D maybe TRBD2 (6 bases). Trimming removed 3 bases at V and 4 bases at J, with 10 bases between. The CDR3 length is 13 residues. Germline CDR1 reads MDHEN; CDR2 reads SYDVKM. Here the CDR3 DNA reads TGTGCCAGCAGTTTTCGGAGGGCATACGAGCAGTACTTC. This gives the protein CASSFRRAYEQYF.

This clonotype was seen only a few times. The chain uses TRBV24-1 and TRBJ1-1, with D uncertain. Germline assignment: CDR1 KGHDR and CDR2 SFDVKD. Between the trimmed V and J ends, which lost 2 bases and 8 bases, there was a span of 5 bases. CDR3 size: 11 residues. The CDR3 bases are TGTGCCACCAGTGATTCGGACGAAGCTTTCTTT. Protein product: CATSDSDEAFF.

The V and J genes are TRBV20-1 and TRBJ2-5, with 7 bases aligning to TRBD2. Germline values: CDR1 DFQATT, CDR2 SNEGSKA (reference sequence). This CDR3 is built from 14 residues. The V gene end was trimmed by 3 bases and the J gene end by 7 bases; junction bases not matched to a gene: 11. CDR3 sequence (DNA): TGCAGTGCTAGGGGTACTAGCGCGAGGGGGACCCAGTACTTC. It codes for CSARGTSARGTQYF.

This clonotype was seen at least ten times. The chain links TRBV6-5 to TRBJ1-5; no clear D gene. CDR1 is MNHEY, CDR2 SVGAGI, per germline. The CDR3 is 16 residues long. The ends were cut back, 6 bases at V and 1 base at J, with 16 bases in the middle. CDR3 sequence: CASSLGRQRSNQPQHF. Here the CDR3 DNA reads TGTGCCAGCAGCTTAGGGCGTCAGAGGAGCAATCAGCCCCAGCATTTT.